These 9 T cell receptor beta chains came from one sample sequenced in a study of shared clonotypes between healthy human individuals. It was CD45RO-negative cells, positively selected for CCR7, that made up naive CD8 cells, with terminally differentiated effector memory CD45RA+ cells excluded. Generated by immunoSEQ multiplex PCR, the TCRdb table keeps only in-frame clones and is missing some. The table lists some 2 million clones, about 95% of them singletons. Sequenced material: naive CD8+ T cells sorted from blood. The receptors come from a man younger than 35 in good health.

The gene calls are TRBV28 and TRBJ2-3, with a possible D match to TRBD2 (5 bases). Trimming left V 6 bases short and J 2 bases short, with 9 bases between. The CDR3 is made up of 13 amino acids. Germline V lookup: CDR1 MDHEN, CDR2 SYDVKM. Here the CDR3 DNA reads TGTGCCAGCAGGGGAGATAACACAGATACGCAGTATTTT. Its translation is CASRGDNTDTQYF.

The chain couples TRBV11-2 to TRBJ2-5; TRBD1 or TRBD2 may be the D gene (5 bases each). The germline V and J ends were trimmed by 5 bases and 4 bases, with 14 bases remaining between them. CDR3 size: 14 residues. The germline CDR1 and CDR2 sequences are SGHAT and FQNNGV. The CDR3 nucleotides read TGTGCCAGCAGCGGGGACCGCTACGGAGAGACCCAGTACTTC. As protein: CASSGDRYGETQYF.

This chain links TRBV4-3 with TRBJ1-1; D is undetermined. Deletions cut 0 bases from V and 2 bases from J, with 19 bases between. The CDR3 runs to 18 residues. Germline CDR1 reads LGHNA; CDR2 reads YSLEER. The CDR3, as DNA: TGCGCCAGCAGCCAAGATCCCACTCTGGAGCAGCGTAACACTGAAGCTTTCTTT. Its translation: CASSQDPTLEQRNTEAFF.

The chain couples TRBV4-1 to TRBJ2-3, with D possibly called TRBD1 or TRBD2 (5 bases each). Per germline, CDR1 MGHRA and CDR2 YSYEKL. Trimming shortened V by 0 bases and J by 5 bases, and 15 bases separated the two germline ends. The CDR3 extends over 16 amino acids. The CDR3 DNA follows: TGCGCCAGCAGCCAAGAAAGGGGCCCGGCGGGAGATACGCAGTATTTT. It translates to CASSQERGPAGDTQYF.

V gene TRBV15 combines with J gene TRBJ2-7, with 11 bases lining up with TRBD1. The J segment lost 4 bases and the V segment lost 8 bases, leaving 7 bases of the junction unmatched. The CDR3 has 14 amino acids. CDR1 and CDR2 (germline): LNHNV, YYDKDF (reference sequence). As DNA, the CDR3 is TGTGCCACCCGCCGGGACAGGGGGTTTTACGAGCAGTACTTC. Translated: CATRRDRGFYEQYF.

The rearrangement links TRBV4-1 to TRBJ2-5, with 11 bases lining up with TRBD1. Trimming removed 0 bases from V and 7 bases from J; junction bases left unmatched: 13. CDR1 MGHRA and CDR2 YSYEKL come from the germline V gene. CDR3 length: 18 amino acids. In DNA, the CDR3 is TGCGCCAGCAGCCAAGATCGGCGGACAGGGGGCGAGGGAGGGACCCAGTACTTC. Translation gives CASSQDRRTGGEGGTQYF.

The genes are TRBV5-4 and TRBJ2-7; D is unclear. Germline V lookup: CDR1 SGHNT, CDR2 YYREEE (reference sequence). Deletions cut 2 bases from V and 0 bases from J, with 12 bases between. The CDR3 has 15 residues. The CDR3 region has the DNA TGTGCCAGCAGCTTATTGGCCACAAACTCCTACGAGCAGTACTTC. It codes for CASSLLATNSYEQYF.

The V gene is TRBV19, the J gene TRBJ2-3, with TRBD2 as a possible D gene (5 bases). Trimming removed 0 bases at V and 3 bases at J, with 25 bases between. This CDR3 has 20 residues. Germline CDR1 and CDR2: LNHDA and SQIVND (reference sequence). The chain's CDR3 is CASSIDPSGFGDYYTDTQYF. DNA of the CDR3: TGTGCCAGTAGTATAGATCCTTCAGGCTTCGGGGATTACTATACAGATACGCAGTATTTT.

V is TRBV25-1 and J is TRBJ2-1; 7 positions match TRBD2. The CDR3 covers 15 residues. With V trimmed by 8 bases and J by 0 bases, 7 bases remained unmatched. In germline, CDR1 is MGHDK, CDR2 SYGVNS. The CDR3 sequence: CASGEGLSSYNEQFF. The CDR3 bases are TGTGCCAGCGGGGAGGGATTAAGCTCCTACAATGAGCAGTTCTTC.